The present entry profiles one T cell receptor (beta chain) with its context. Its antigen is unidentified. As for time point: blood 2 weeks post-SBRT. Treatment given: 15 Gy SBRT to primary tumor, nephrectomy 4 weeks later. The data originate from a study of radiation and T cells in renal cell carcinoma. Profiling relied on immunoSEQ multiplex PCR, and the TCRdb table lists in-frame clones only, not all of them. The repertoire holds about 150,000 clones, with about nine tenths as singletons. This CDR3 has 17 amino acids. Germline V gene lookup returns CDR1 MGHRA and CDR2 YSYEKL. V lost 1 base and J 6 bases, leaving 20 bases between the germline ends. Notes on the study in general: In blood, top tumor clones expanded by 2 weeks, shrinking by 4.

The sequencing here drew on blood, taken from a patient whose treatment included radiotherapy and nephrectomy. The chain combines TRBV4-1 with TRBJ2-3, with TRBD2 as a possible D gene (5 bases). The origin of this receptor is a woman in her forties or fifties with renal cell carcinoma. CDR3 sequence: CASSQAQAGSAADTQYF. The CDR3 region has the DNA TGCGCCAGCAGCCAAGCCCAGGCGGGCAGCGCAGCTGATACGCAGTATTTT.